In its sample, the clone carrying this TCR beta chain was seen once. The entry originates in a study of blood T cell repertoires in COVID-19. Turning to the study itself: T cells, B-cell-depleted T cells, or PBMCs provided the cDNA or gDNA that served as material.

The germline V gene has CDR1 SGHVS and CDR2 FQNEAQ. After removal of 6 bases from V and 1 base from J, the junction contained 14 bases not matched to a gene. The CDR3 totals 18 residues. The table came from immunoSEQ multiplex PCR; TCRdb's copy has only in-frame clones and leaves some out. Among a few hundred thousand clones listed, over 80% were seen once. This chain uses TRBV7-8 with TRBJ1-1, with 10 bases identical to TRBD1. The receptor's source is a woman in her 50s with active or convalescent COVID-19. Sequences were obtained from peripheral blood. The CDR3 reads CASRGGPGTGVANTEAFF. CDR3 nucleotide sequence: TGTGCCAGCAGGGGAGGACCCGGGACAGGGGTGGCGAACACTGAAGCTTTCTTT.